These 10 T cell receptor beta chains came from one sample sequenced in a study of blood T cells in healthy people across ages. Sample-barcoded 5' priming and a J-beta primer mix drove a second PCR of about 7 to 11 cycles. Each CDR3 protein is one row after TCRdb ran MiXCR on the 5' RACE reads. The data contain 650,000 to 700,000 distinct CDR3 sequences, over 40% of them singletons. The sample comprised blood. These TCRs come from an elderly woman in good health.

This chain joins TRBV27 and TRBJ1-5, with D perhaps matching TRBD1 (6 bases). This CDR3 has 16 residues. V was pared by 5 bases and J by 2 bases, with 16 bases between. Germline V CDR1 and CDR2: MNHEY, SMNVEV (reference sequence). CDR3 nucleotide sequence: TGTGCCAGCAGTCCTGGACAGCTTAAGGGCAATCAGCCCCAGCATTTT. This codes for CASSPGQLKGNQPQHF.

This clonotype was seen at least ten times. CDR3 amino acids: CASSLVGQGVVNEQFF. The CDR3 nucleotides read TGCGCCAGCAGCTTGGTGGGACAGGGGGTAGTCAATGAGCAGTTCTTC. The V call is TRBV5-1, the J call TRBJ2-1; 11 bases match TRBD1. The ends lost 0 bases at V and 6 bases at J; junction bases unmatched: 5. The CDR3 is made up of 16 amino acids. The V gene's germline CDR1 is SGHRS and CDR2 YFSETQ.

This rearrangement joins TRBV20-1 to TRBJ1-2; 7 bases agree with TRBD1. The CDR3 loop spans 13 amino acids. Germline lookup yields CDR1 DFQATT and CDR2 SNEGSKA (reference sequence). V was clipped by 3 bases and J by 7 bases; unmatched bases: 8. The CDR3 DNA sequence: TGCAGTGCTAGTAGCCAGGGGGGCCGTGGCTACACCTTC. It encodes CSASSQGGRGYTF.

This clonotype turned up a few times. The rearrangement uses TRBV12-3 or TRBV12-4 and TRBJ1-3; D is unclear. The ends were cut back, 2 bases at V and 4 bases at J, with 6 bases in the middle. CDR3 length: 13 amino acids. CDR3 bases: TGTGCCAGCAGTTTAAGGGCCGGAAACACCATATATTTT. This encodes CASSLRAGNTIYF.

This sequence joins TRBV10-3 and TRBJ2-7; tentative D call: TRBD2 (5 bases). From germline, CDR1 is ENHRY and CDR2 SYGVKD. The germline V and J ends were trimmed by 5 bases and 3 bases, with 11 bases remaining between them. This CDR3 is built from 13 residues. The CDR3 DNA follows: TGTGCCATCAGTAGGCCGGGGTACTACGAGCAGTACTTC. Its protein is CAISRPGYYEQYF.

Ten or more counts support this clonotype. The J gene is TRBJ1-3, the V gene TRBV6-6; D ambiguous. Germline loops: CDR1 MNHNY, CDR2 SVGAGI (reference sequence). The V end lost 2 bases, the J end lost 0 bases, and 8 bases lay between the germline ends. This CDR3 spans 15 amino acids. As DNA, the CDR3 is TGTGCCAGCAGTTACCCGAGTGACTCTGGAAACACCATATATTTT. It encodes CASSYPSDSGNTIYF.

The chain uses TRBV15 and TRBJ2-5, with a weak D call TRBD2 (5 bases). The J call could be wrong; TRBJ2-7 is a better fit for the DNA end. The germline V gene encodes CDR1 LNHNV and CDR2 YYDKDF (reference sequence). CDR3 size: 14 residues. The CDR3 sequence is CAISEAALPYEQYF. In nucleotides, the CDR3 is TGTGCCATCTCTGAAGCGGCCCTACCCTACGAGCAGTACTTC.

In the case of this clonotype: A much larger clone lies a single base off, so this may be a read error. The rearrangement links TRBV3-1 to TRBJ2-5; 12 bases align to TRBD2. This CDR3 comprises 15 residues. Germline V CDR1 and CDR2: LGHDT, YNNKEL (reference sequence). In nucleotides, the CDR3 is TGTACCAGCAGAGAGACTAGCGGGAGTTTTGAGACCCAGTACTTC. It specifies CTSRETSGSFETQYF.

This clonotype was recorded a few times. The chain couples TRBV12-3 or TRBV12-4 to TRBJ2-2; no firm D call. CDR3 length: 15 residues. Trimming took off 8 bases at V and 3 bases at J, with 16 bases between the two ends. CDR3 sequence reads: CASQVQLKDTGELFF. As DNA, the CDR3 is TGTGCCAGCCAGGTCCAATTAAAGGACACCGGGGAGCTGTTTTTT.

The sample holds many counts of this clonotype. The gene calls are TRBV7-2 and TRBJ1-2; D might be TRBD1 (5 bases). CDR3 size: 13 residues. The V end lost 1 base, the J end lost 6 bases, and 9 bases lay between the germline ends. CDR1 is SGHTA and CDR2 is FQGNSA in the germline V gene. CDR3 residues: CASSLGWGDGYTF. CDR3 nucleotide sequence: TGTGCCAGCAGCTTAGGTTGGGGCGATGGCTACACCTTC.